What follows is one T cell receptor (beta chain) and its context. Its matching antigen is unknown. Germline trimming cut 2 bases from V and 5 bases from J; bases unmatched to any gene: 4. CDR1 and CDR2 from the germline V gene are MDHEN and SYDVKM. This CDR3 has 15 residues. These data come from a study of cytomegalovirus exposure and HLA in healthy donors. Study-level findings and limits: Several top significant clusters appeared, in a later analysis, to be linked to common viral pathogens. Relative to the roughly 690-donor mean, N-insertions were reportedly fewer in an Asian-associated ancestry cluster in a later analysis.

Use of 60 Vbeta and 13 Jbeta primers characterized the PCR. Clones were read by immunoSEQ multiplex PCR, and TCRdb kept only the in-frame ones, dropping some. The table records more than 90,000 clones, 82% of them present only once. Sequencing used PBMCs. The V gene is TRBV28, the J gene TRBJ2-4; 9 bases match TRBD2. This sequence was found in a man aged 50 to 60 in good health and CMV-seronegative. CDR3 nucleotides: TGTGCCAGCAGTTTACGAGCGGGAGGCCAAAACATTCAGTACTTC. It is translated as CASSLRAGGQNIQYF. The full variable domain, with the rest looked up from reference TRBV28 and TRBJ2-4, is DVKVTQSSRYLVKRTGEKVFLECVQDMDHENMFWYRQDPGLGLRLIYFSYDVKMKEKGDIPEGYSVSREKKERFSLILESASTNQTSMYLCASSLRAGGQNIQYFGAGTRLSVL.